This T cell receptor beta chain is from a study of human T cells and chemical hapten exposure. Study context: Application of 0.01% DPC to the upper back was done by patch test, with a reading at 6 days. Study-wide findings and caveats: Among TCRs, those above 1 in 1000 frequency were unaffected by DPC sensitization.

Unique molecular identifiers were linked by the library to individual cDNA molecules. TCRdb passed the RACE reads through MiXCR, listing each CDR3 protein once. The data show about 340,000 distinct CDR3 sequences, around 7% seen once. The table lists this clonotype with many counts. What it binds is not known. The time point is: patch test 1, 2 weeks after DPC sensitization. Treatment specified: therapeutic diphenylcyclopropenone sensitization with weekly scalp DPC. Non-pregnant alopecia patients aged 18 to 70, suitable for DPC therapy. From germline, CDR1 is MNHEY and CDR2 SVGAGI. V shed 6 bases and J 2 bases; nucleotides not matched to a gene: 0. This CDR3 has 12 amino acids.

This clonotype originated in a woman under 30 with alopecia areata. Some clones in this sample may be carry-over from other donors' samples. Sequences were derived from whole blood, sampled in connection with sensitization to the hapten diphenylcyclopropenone (DPC). V is TRBV6-5 and J is TRBJ2-7; 8 positions agree with TRBD1. The CDR3 loop reads CASSRGPYEQYF. The CDR3 coding sequence is TGTGCCAGCAGCAGGGGGCCCTACGAGCAGTACTTC.